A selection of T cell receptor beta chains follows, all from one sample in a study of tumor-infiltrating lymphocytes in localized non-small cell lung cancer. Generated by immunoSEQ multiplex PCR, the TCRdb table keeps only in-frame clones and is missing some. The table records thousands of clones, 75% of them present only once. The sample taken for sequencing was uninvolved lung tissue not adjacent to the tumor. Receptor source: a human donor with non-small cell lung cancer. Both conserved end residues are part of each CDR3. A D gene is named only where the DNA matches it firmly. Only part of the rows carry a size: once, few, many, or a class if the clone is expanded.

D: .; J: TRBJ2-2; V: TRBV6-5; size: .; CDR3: CASRGTRNTGELFF; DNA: TGTGCCAGCAGAGGGACGCGGAACACCGGGGAGCTGTTTTTT
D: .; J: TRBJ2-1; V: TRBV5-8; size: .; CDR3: CASSLVGNNEQFF; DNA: TGTGCCAGCAGCTTGGTGGGCAACAATGAGCAGTTCTTC
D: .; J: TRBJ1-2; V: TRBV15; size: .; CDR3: CATSTGDGYTF; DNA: TGTGCCACCAGCACAGGGGATGGCTACACCTTC
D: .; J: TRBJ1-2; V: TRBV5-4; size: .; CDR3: CASSLDIAGYTF; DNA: TGTGCCAGCAGCCTCGACATAGCTGGCTACACCTTC
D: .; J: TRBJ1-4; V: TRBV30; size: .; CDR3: CAWASRGTLGEKLFF; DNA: TGTGCCTGGGCGTCTCGAGGGACACTGGGTGAAAAACTGTTTTTT
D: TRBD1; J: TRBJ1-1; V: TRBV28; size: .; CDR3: CASSRPGGYDTEAFF; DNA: TGTGCCAGCAGTAGACCAGGGGGGTACGACACTGAAGCTTTCTTT
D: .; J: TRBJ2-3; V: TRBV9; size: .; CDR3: CASKEQPSTDTQYF; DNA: TGTGCCAGCAAGGAGCAACCTAGCACAGATACGCAGTATTTT
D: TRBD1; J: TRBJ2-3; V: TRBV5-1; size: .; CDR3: CASSLMGQGRLASTDTQYF; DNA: TGCGCCAGCAGCTTGATGGGACAGGGACGTTTGGCTAGCACAGATACGCAGTATTTT
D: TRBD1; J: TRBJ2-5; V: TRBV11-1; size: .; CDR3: CASSLPTGGQETQYF; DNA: TGTGCCAGCAGCCTCCCGACAGGGGGGCAAGAGACCCAGTACTTC
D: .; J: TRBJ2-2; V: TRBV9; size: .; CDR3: CASSARSRNTGELFF; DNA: TGTGCCAGCAGCGCAAGATCCAGGAACACCGGGGAGCTGTTTTTT
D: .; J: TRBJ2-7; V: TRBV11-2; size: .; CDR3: CASRNNYEQYF; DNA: TGTGCCAGCAGGAATAACTACGAGCAGTACTTC
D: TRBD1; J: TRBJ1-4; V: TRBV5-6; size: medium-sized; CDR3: CASSSMTGPSEKLFF; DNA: TGTGCCAGCAGCTCAATGACAGGGCCAAGCGAAAAACTGTTTTTT
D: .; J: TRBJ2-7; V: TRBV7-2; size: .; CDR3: CASSVRGQLFEQYF; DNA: TGTGCCAGCAGCGTCCGGGGCCAGCTTTTCGAGCAGTACTTC